The source of this T cell receptor beta chain is a study of regulatory T cells in long-lasting Graves disease (dated by TCRdb to about 2021). Broadly, across the study: Antithyroid drugs had been taken for less than 3 months by newly diagnosed Graves' disease patients. Patients with persistent Graves' disease were compared with patients with newly diagnosed Graves' disease using TCR sequencing and RNA sequencing of peripheral blood. The study took place in China and was registered as a clinical trial. A total of 35 or so samples were covered by TCR sequencing, comprising roughly 13 persistent and some 20 newly diagnosed Graves' disease patients. Study-level results and caveats: TRBV28, TRBJ1-2 and TRBJ2-5 were preferentially used in persistent disease, while TRBV20-1 and TRBJ2-1 were favored in newly diagnosed disease. Lower TCR Shannon entropy and fewer highly expanded clones were observed in persistent Graves' disease patients than in newly diagnosed patients, which suggested clonal expansion. Sequencing and analysis were restricted to the TCR beta chain. Because the primary lesion, thyroid tissue, could not be accessed, the study looked at peripheral blood alone. Persistent patients shared more public clonotypes among themselves (around 2,500) than newly diagnosed patients did (more than 850). The small sample size was acknowledged by the authors as a limitation that may reduce accuracy.

The library was made by multiplex PCR. The instrument given in TCRdb is Illumina HiSeq 4000. To build TCR beta libraries, CDR3 regions were amplified by Arm-PCR using iRepertoire HTBI primers. Before sequencing, the PCR products underwent gel purification. The paper's processing steps were these. Gene usage analysis of CDR3 amino acid clonotypes used the 55 to 80 TRBV and more than 13 TRBJ segments found across samples. Filtered high-quality paired reads were merged into contigs using COPE and FqMerger. BLAST was used to align contigs to IMGT TRBV, TRBD and TRBJ reference genes, and CDR3 was defined according to IMGT. Highly expanded clones were defined as clonotypes with a frequency above 0.1%. Repertoire diversity was measured by Shannon entropy, and V-J evenness by the Gini coefficient. A clonotype found in more than one individual was treated as public. In TCRdb, the public reads were trimmed at Q25 with fastp and aligned with MiXCR, with productive beta chains retained. Rows merge per CDR3 protein into single entries with the most common DNA and genes. The V and J calls and clone size come from TCRdb's table, not from the authors' own analysis. This sample is represented by approximately 470,000 distinct CDR3 sequences; under 20% of them were singletons. The ten largest clones represent approximately 12% of the sample.

Notes on this clonotype: No antigen is known for it. Per-base quality was not reported, and no clone a single base away is much larger than it.

According to the germline V gene, CDR1 reads LGHNA and CDR2 reads YNFKEQ. Measured from the cysteine to the phenylalanine, the CDR3 is 16 residues long. The retained sequence is limited to the CDR3, 48 bases, with the frame set at the first base. V loses 3 bases at its end and J loses 6 bases; junction bases beyond the gene matches: 8. The time point label here, explained by the study, means: newly diagnosed GD, antithyroid drugs for less than 3 months. RNA was extracted from PBMCs in TRIzol for both TCR sequencing and RNA sequencing. Graves' disease was diagnosed according to American Thyroid Association guidelines. Patients for the study were recruited at an endocrinology department in Xi'an, China. From each patient, approximately 9.9 milliliters of peripheral blood was collected into an EDTA anticoagulant tube. PBMCs were isolated by Ficoll Paque Plus density gradient separation without further T cell sorting. RNA quality was checked with an Agilent 2100 Bioanalyzer and agarose gel, and concentration with a NanoDrop 2000.

These data were also filed under a second study, of T cells in Graves' hyperthyroidism and ophthalmopathy. According to the second study: Stable Graves' hyperthyroidism was defined as no progression to ophthalmopathy during 18 months of follow-up. Hyperthyroidism patients were newly diagnosed, with disease duration under 2 months, and aged 18 to 65 years. Any patient with an uncontrolled infection, another autoimmune disease, pregnancy or lactation was excluded. Diagnoses were based on clinical symptoms, serum thyroxine and TRAb, thyroid ultrasound and orbital computed tomography. A first-round RT-PCR of the TCR CDR3 used the HTBI primer set with the Qiagen OneStep RT-PCR kit. Blood samples also contained most of the expanded thyroid clonotypes (frequency above 0.001), which suggests that blood repertoires may reflect thyroid immune responses. A model built on a 13 V-J signature distinguished ophthalmopathy from stable hyperthyroidism, reaching around 87% sensitivity and around 81% specificity in cross-validation and 80%/75% in testing. During validation, the model predicted progression to ophthalmopathy a median of around six months ahead of onset, with just under 71% sensitivity and around 73% specificity. A discovery cohort of about a hundred patients, approximately 44 with Graves' ophthalmopathy and under 60 with stable Graves' hyperthyroidism, was used to find distinguishing TCR V-J signatures. An independent validation cohort of around 19 hyperthyroidism patients and about 15 patients who later progressed to ophthalmopathy tested prospective prediction of ophthalmopathy. For training and testing, the approximately 97 patients in the discovery cohort were randomly divided in a 7:3 ratio. Thyroid tissue and blood T-cell repertoires from six Graves' hyperthyroidism patients were also compared in the study. Following sampling, methimazole starting at 30 mg daily was given to hyperthyroidism patients, and high-dose intravenous methylprednisolone was given to ophthalmopathy patients. Libraries were constructed in a second round of multiplex PCR, after which size selection and purification were carried out. Libraries were sequenced paired-end with 100 bp reads on an Illumina HiSeq2000. SOAPnuke was used to process the raw data, removing reads that contained adapters or uncalled bases, had a mean Phred below 15, or lacked an exact match to the constant primer or identifier. COPE v1.2.5 was used to merge the high-quality paired reads, and each unique nucleotide sequence was defined as a clonotype. MiTCR v1.1 was used to align clonotypes to the IMGT TRBV, TRBD and TRBJ reference segments. Only V-J combinations with frequency above 0.0001, covering roughly 99% of repertoires, were analysed. A TCS score was defined as the ratio between F50 (clonal expansion) and ExV (chaos), using BLOSUM62-based TCRdist between CDR3 peptides within each V-J. Welch's t-statistics and random forest reduced around 520 V-J features to 10 to 15, which were used in a naive Bayes classifier (R e1071). Sample size was not statistically predetermined, and blinding of investigators to group allocation was not performed. TCR Vbeta CDR3 sequencing of some 140 peripheral blood samples (under 45 ophthalmopathy, 75 hyperthyroidism and about 17 progressor patients) is reported in the paper.

The chain is assembled from TRBV4-2 and TRBJ2-2; 9 bases in the middle match TRBD2. The material was peripheral blood mononuclear cells (PBMCs), obtained at new diagnosis, from a patient treated with antithyroid drugs. This sequence originates from a middle-aged man with Graves disease. Donor details come from another sample of the same person, matched by shared clones. The DNA sequence follows: TGTGCCAGCAGCCAGAGCGGCGGGAGGGAGGCCGGGGAGCTGTTTTTT. The translation is CASSQSGGREAGELFF.